One sample yielded the 24 T cell receptor beta chains listed below, sequenced in a study of T cells in narcolepsy. Clones were sequenced by immunoSEQ multiplex PCR, and TCRdb holds only the in-frame ones, with some missing. The sample has 700 to 900 clones; 20% are singletons. These receptors have no known antigen. Source material: cultured CD4+ T cells from cerebrospinal fluid. These receptors came from a human donor with narcolepsy.

This clone is medium-sized (0.01 to 0.1%) by share. CDR3 nucleotide sequence: TGCGCCAGCAGCTTGGAAGGCGGGAGGGTGTACGAGCAGTACTTC. This encodes CASSLEGGRVYEQYF. The chain employs TRBV5-1 and TRBJ2-7; 9 positions match TRBD2. The V segment lost 0 bases and the J segment 4 bases; nucleotides outside the gene matches: 5. Germline V gene lookup returns CDR1 SGHRS and CDR2 YFSETQ. This CDR3 contains 15 residues. Using reference TRBV5-1 and TRBJ2-7 for the parts outside the CDR3, the full variable domain is KAGVTQTPRYLIKTRGQQVTLSCSPISGHRSVSWYQQTPGQGLQFLFEYFSETQRNKGNFPGRFSGRQFSNSRSEMNVSTLELGDSALYLCASSLEGGRVYEQYFGPGTRLTVT.

This clone is judged large. The gene calls are TRBV5-1 and TRBJ2-1; 14 bases align to TRBD2. Germline assignment: CDR1 SGHRS and CDR2 YFSETQ. Trimming removed 4 bases from V and 8 bases from J; junction bases left unmatched: 5. The CDR3 loop spans 15 amino acids. The CDR3 bases are TGCGCCAGCAGCACCGGGACTAGCGGGAGTTATGAGCAGTTCTTC. Protein: CASSTGTSGSYEQFF.

As to this clone: It is likely a read error: a sequence one base away is far more abundant. This sequence joins TRBV27 and TRBJ1-2; 8 nucleotides match TRBD1. This CDR3 comprises 15 residues. The V and J ends lost 8 bases and 4 bases, in that order; junction bases with no gene match: 12. The germline gives CDR1 MNHEY, CDR2 SMNVEV (reference sequence). The CDR3 reads CASGIRGRGPYGYTF. In DNA, the CDR3 is TGTGCCAGCGGAATACGGGGCAGGGGGCCCTATGGCTACACCTTC.

This clone was seen only a few times. The chain uses TRBV19 and TRBJ1-6; 10 bases match TRBD1. From germline, CDR1 is LNHDA and CDR2 SQIVND (reference sequence). This CDR3 spans 14 amino acids. J was trimmed by 9 bases and V by 5 bases; bases with no gene match: 4. The CDR3 bases are TGTGCCAGTAGTGTCGGACAGGGGGTTTCACCCCTCCACTTT. Its translation is CASSVGQGVSPLHF.

The J gene is TRBJ2-3, the V gene TRBV9, with 14 positions matching TRBD2. V gave up 4 bases and J gave up 4 bases; unmatched junction bases: 8. The CDR3 totals 17 residues. Germline V gene lookup returns CDR1 SGDLS and CDR2 YYNGEE. The CDR3 nucleotides read TGTGCCAGCAGCAGCACCGGGACTAGCGGGGGCTCAGATACGCAGTATTTT. Amino acid sequence: CASSSTGTSGGSDTQYF.

This clone has a handful of counts. The chain is built from TRBV30 and TRBJ2-7; 10 bases are shared with TRBD2. With V trimmed by 3 bases and J by 2 bases, 4 bases remained unmatched. Germline loops: CDR1 GTSNPN, CDR2 SVGIG (reference sequence). The CDR3 length is 14 residues. The CDR3 protein is CAWRRSGRAYEQYF. The CDR3 DNA follows: TGTGCCTGGAGGAGGAGCGGGAGGGCCTACGAGCAGTACTTC.

This clone is medium-sized by share. CDR3 residues: CASSSGGAGKTQYF. The CDR3 bases are TGTGCCAGCAGCTCAGGGGGCGCAGGCAAGACCCAGTACTTC. This chain uses TRBV28 with TRBJ2-5, with 8 bases that match TRBD1. The CDR3 extends over 14 amino acids. J lost 6 bases, V lost 6 bases, and 9 bases had no gene match. Per germline, CDR1 MDHEN and CDR2 SYDVKM.

The J gene is TRBJ2-7, the V gene TRBV27; 8 nucleotides align to TRBD2. CDR1 is MNHEY, CDR2 SMNVEV, per germline (reference sequence). This CDR3 has 14 amino acids. Losses at the gene ends were 5 bases for V and 5 bases for J; bases not matched to a gene: 8. CDR3 coding DNA: TGTGCCAGCAGTCTTAGCGGGATCTCGGACGAGCAGTACTTC. It codes for CASSLSGISDEQYF.

The rearrangement uses TRBV5-8 and TRBJ2-7; D is ambiguous. The CDR3 sequence is 14 residues long. The germline V gene encodes CDR1 SGHTS and CDR2 YDEGEE. V lost 2 bases, J lost 6 bases, and 15 bases lay in between. This CDR3 reads CASSFTPHLTEQYF. CDR3 in DNA: TGTGCCAGCAGCTTCACGCCCCACCTAACCGAGCAGTACTTC.

The chain joins TRBV5-4 to TRBJ2-1, with D hard to call. Germline assignment: CDR1 SGHNT and CDR2 YYREEE (reference sequence). The CDR3 extends over 13 amino acids. The V and J ends lost 0 bases and 9 bases respectively, with 10 bases between them. This chain's CDR3 is CASSLDRLGEQFF. Here the CDR3 DNA reads TGTGCCAGCAGCTTGGACAGATTAGGTGAGCAGTTCTTC.

The chain combines TRBV6-1 with TRBJ1-5; D is unresolved. CDR1 is MNHNS and CDR2 is SASEGT in the germline V gene. CDR3 length: 14 residues. The V and J ends lost 6 bases and 3 bases respectively, with 12 bases between them. The CDR3 DNA reads as TGTGCCAGCAGGGGCCTCCTTTCCAATCAGCCCCAGCATTTT. Its translation is CASRGLLSNQPQHF.

This clone is deemed large. The chain employs TRBV18 and TRBJ1-2; D is perhaps TRBD1 (5 bases). Germline loops: CDR1 KGHSH, CDR2 LQKENI. This CDR3 is built from 16 residues. The ends were cut back, 3 bases at V and 3 bases at J, with 17 bases in the middle. CDR3 DNA sequence: TGTGCCAGCTCACCCCCTACAGGCGGTTCACACTATGGCTACACCTTC. Its protein is CASSPPTGGSHYGYTF. The full variable domain, in which reference TRBV18 and TRBJ1-2 provide the parts outside the CDR3, is NAGVMQNPRHLVRRRGQEARLRCSPMKGHSHVYWYRQLPEEGLKFMVYLQKENIIDESGMPKERFSAEFPKEGPSILRIQQVVRGDSAAYFCASSPPTGGSHYGYTFGSGTRLTVV.

V usage is TRBV5-4 and J usage is TRBJ2-2, with 9 positions matching TRBD2. V lost 5 bases to trimming and J lost 3 bases; unmatched junction nucleotides: 2. CDR1 is SGHNT, CDR2 YYREEE, per germline (reference sequence). The CDR3 length is 14 residues. The chain's CDR3 is CASSLAGYTGELFF. In DNA, the CDR3 is TGTGCCAGCAGTCTAGCGGGATACACCGGGGAGCTGTTTTTT.

This clone is judged medium-sized. The chain joins TRBV7-7 to TRBJ1-4; possibly TRBD1 for D (5 bases). Germline assignment: CDR1 SSHAT and CDR2 FNYEAQ (reference sequence). With 2 bases removed from V and 6 bases from J, the gap between germline ends came to 16 bases. The CDR3 has 16 amino acids. The CDR3 loop is CASSLSPFDSYEKLFF. CDR3 DNA: TGTGCCAGCAGCTTATCCCCTTTTGACAGTTATGAAAAACTGTTTTTT.

This clone qualifies as large. The rearrangement uses TRBV9 and TRBJ1-1, with D perhaps matching TRBD1 (6 bases). The CDR3 length is 14 residues. Trimming stripped 0 bases from V and 4 bases from J, with 10 bases between. CDR1 and CDR2 (germline): SGDLS, YYNGEE. Written as DNA, the CDR3 is TGTGCCAGCAGCGTAGCCCAGGGGATCACTGAAGCTTTCTTT. Encoded protein: CASSVAQGITEAFF.

Judged by abundance, this clone is large. The CDR3 nucleotides are TGTGCCAGCACCCCTAGAGGGGGAAGGACTGAAGCTTTCTTT. This gives the protein CASTPRGGRTEAFF. The V gene is TRBV28, the J gene TRBJ1-1; a weak D match, TRBD1 (6 bases). Germline loops: CDR1 MDHEN, CDR2 SYDVKM. The ends were cut back, 7 bases at V and 5 bases at J, with 17 bases in the middle. CDR3 length equals 14 residues. The complete variable domain, with remaining parts taken from reference TRBV28 and TRBJ1-1, reads DVKVTQSSRYLVKRTGEKVFLECVQDMDHENMFWYRQDPGLGLRLIYFSYDVKMKEKGDIPEGYSVSREKKERFSLILESASTNQTSMYLCASTPRGGRTEAFFGQGTRLTVV.

This clone has more than one count but fewer than ten. V usage is TRBV29-1 and J usage is TRBJ1-2; D perhaps matches TRBD1 (5 bases). This CDR3 has 14 amino acids. V was pared by 7 bases and J by 1 base, with 16 bases between. CDR1 SQVTM and CDR2 ANQGSEA come from the germline V gene. CDR3 sequence (DNA): TGCAGCGCCGGGGGTCCGGGTGTTAACTATGGCTACACCTTC. Translation gives CSAGGPGVNYGYTF.

This clone rates as medium-sized. V gene TRBV9 combines with J gene TRBJ2-1; tentative D call: TRBD2 (9 bases). Germline V gene data show CDR1 as SGDLS and CDR2 as YYNGEE. The germline V and J ends were trimmed by 2 bases and 10 bases, with 28 bases remaining between them. The CDR3 is made up of 18 amino acids. The CDR3 loop reads CASSVGQGIRAGGREQFF. CDR3 bases: TGTGCCAGCAGCGTCGGACAGGGTATCAGGGCGGGAGGGCGGGAGCAGTTCTTC. Variable domain in full (rest from reference TRBV9 and TRBJ2-1): DSGVTQTPKHLITATGQRVTLRCSPRSGDLSVYWYQQSLDQGLQFLIQYYNGEERAKGNILERFSAQQFPDLHSELNLSSLELGDSALYFCASSVGQGIRAGGREQFFGPGTRLTVL.

By share, this clone ranks as large. V gene TRBV10-1 combines with J gene TRBJ1-5, with TRBD1 matching 8 bases. The length of the CDR3 is 16 residues. CDR1 is WNHNN and CDR2 is SYGVQD in the germline V gene (reference sequence). The junction had 11 bases not matched to a gene; V was cut back by 7 bases and J by 3 bases. DNA of the CDR3: TGCGCCAGCAATTCTAACAGGGGGAGGGACAATCAGCCCCAGCATTTT. Encoded protein: CASNSNRGRDNQPQHF.

Sample share makes this clone medium-sized. V usage is TRBV11-1 and J usage is TRBJ2-7, with TRBD2 as a possible D gene (5 bases). The CDR3 runs 13 residues. Germline loops: CDR1 SGHAT, CDR2 FQDESV (reference sequence). V was trimmed by 5 bases and J by 7 bases, leaving 15 bases between them. CDR3 sequence (DNA): TGTGCCAGCAGCCGGGCGGTTTGGGAGGAGCAGTACTTC. This codes for CASSRAVWEEQYF.

By its share, this clone is large (0.1 to 1%). J is TRBJ2-1 and V is TRBV5-4; TRBD2 matches at 8 bases. CDR3 length: 16 residues. The V and J ends lost 3 bases and 4 bases, in that order; junction bases with no gene match: 9. Germline lookup yields CDR1 SGHNT and CDR2 YYREEE (reference sequence). The CDR3 coding sequence is TGTGCCAGCAGCTCAATCAGGGCTAGCGGGTACAATGAGCAGTTCTTC. Translating gives CASSSIRASGYNEQFF.

By frequency in the sample, this clone is large. The chain joins TRBV19 to TRBJ1-3; possible D gene TRBD1, 5 bases. V gave up 3 bases and J gave up 0 bases, with 6 bases separating them. This CDR3 region has 14 residues. Germline loops: CDR1 LNHDA, CDR2 SQIVND (reference sequence). CDR3 protein: CASSMGGSGNTIYF. CDR3 nucleotides: TGTGCCAGTAGTATGGGGGGCTCTGGAAACACCATATATTTT.

This clone was counted only a few times. The chain joins TRBV7-3 to TRBJ2-7; the D gene is possibly TRBD2 (5 bases). Between the trimmed V and J ends, which lost 2 bases and 2 bases, there was a span of 10 bases. The CDR3 length is 14 residues. The germline CDR1 and CDR2 sequences are SGHTA and FQGTGA. The CDR3 protein is CASSLELGPYEQYF. DNA for the CDR3: TGTGCCAGCAGCTTAGAACTAGGGCCCTACGAGCAGTACTTC.

This clone is hyperexpanded in the sample. The genes are TRBV7-2 and TRBJ2-2, with 9 bases aligning to TRBD2. There are 14 residues in the CDR3. J was trimmed by 3 bases and V by 6 bases; bases with no gene match: 2. Germline V CDR1 and CDR2: SGHTA, FQGNSA. The CDR3 region is CASSLAGYTGELFF. CDR3 nucleotides: TGTGCCAGCAGTCTAGCGGGATACACCGGGGAGCTGTTTTTT.